These 28 T cell receptor beta chains originate from one sample sequenced in a study of blood T cell repertoires in COVID-19. Sequencing used immunoSEQ multiplex PCR; TCRdb keeps in-frame clones, though not all of them. Of roughly 52,000 clones listed, 87% are singletons. The sample consisted of peripheral blood. The receptor source for this set is a man in his forties or fifties with COVID-19, enrolled during active disease.

This chain links TRBV30 with TRBJ1-2, with TRBD1 matching 10 bases. CDR3 length: 15 residues. Unmatched junction bases numbered 6, after V lost 3 bases and J lost 2 bases. Germline loops: CDR1 GTSNPN, CDR2 SVGIG (reference sequence). Here the CDR3 reads CAWRDPGQGNYGYTF. DNA of the CDR3: TGTGCCTGGAGGGACCCGGGACAGGGGAACTATGGCTACACCTTC.

This clone occurred many times. This chain links TRBV29-1 with TRBJ2-7; D possibly corresponds to TRBD1 (5 bases). The V gene's germline CDR1 is SQVTM and CDR2 ANQGSEA. This CDR3 is 13 amino acids long. The ends were cut back, 6 bases at V and 0 bases at J, with 12 bases in the middle. The chain's CDR3 is CSVQDTSSYEQYF. CDR3 DNA: TGCAGCGTCCAGGACACGAGCTCCTACGAGCAGTACTTC.

The V and J genes are TRBV7-9 and TRBJ2-1, with TRBD2 matching 7 bases. V lost 3 bases and J lost 5; bases outside the gene matches: 10. Germline V gene lookup returns CDR1 SEHNR and CDR2 FQNEAQ (reference sequence). CDR3 length: 16 residues. CDR3 sequence (DNA): TGTGCCAGCAGCTTCCCTATCGGGGGAGGGGACAATGAGCAGTTCTTC. Its protein is CASSFPIGGGDNEQFF.

This clone was recorded only once. The rearrangement uses TRBV12-3 or TRBV12-4 and TRBJ1-6; D possibly corresponds to TRBD1 (5 bases). The V end lost 5 bases, the J end lost 9 bases, and 11 bases lay between the germline ends. The CDR3 loop spans 13 amino acids. The CDR3 nucleotides read TGTGCCAGCAGTCCTCAGGGTGTTTCACCCCTCCACTTT. Translated: CASSPQGVSPLHF.

The V gene is TRBV29-1, the J gene TRBJ1-6, with 7 bases fitting TRBD1. V dropped 5 bases and J dropped 10; count of bases not matched to a gene: 8. This CDR3 comprises 13 residues. The germline V gene has CDR1 SQVTM and CDR2 ANQGSEA. The CDR3 nucleotides read TGCAGCGTTTCCGGGACAGTCGGCTCACCCCTCCACTTT. Translating it yields CSVSGTVGSPLHF.

The rearrangement links TRBV4-1 to TRBJ1-2; the D gene is possibly TRBD1 (6 bases). The germline CDR1 and CDR2 sequences are MGHRA and YSYEKL. The CDR3 length is 14 residues. The V gene lost 2 bases and the J gene lost 8 bases, with 15 bases spanning the gap. The CDR3 DNA reads TGCGCCAGCAGCCAACGGACAGTCACGGAGGGCTACACCTTC. This codes for CASSQRTVTEGYTF.

The chain joins TRBV16 to TRBJ1-1, with D possibly TRBD1 on 6 matching bases. V gave up 4 bases and J gave up 3 bases, with 9 bases separating them. Looked up from germline, CDR1 is KGHSY and CDR2 is FQNENV. This CDR3 region has 13 residues. The CDR3 region is CASSPYRDTEAFF. CDR3 nucleotide sequence: TGTGCCAGCAGCCCCTACAGGGACACTGAAGCTTTCTTT. Together with reference TRBV16 and TRBJ1-1, the CDR3 gives the full variable domain: GEEVAQTPKHLVRGEGQKAKLYCAPIKGHSYVFWYQQVLKNEFKFLISFQNENVFDETGMPKERFSAKCLPNSPCSLEIQATKLEDSAVYFCASSPYRDTEAFFGQGTRLTVV.

The table lists this clone with a count of one. The chain carries TRBV11-3 and TRBJ2-1; no clear D gene. V was cut by 0 bases and J by 0 bases, with 9 bases left in between. The CDR3 is 16 amino acids. Germline V CDR1 and CDR2: SGHNT, YENEEA. CDR3 sequence: CASSLEGSSSYNEQFF. CDR3 bases: TGTGCCAGCAGCTTAGAGGGCTCGAGCTCCTACAATGAGCAGTTCTTC.

The chain recombines TRBV9 with TRBJ2-1; D might be TRBD2 (5 bases). CDR1 and CDR2 from the germline V gene are SGDLS and YYNGEE. Between the trimmed V and J ends, which lost 0 bases and 4 bases, there was a span of 11 bases. CDR3 length: 15 amino acids. The CDR3 sequence is CASSVGTGGYNEQFF. CDR3 bases: TGTGCCAGCAGCGTAGGGACTGGCGGTTACAATGAGCAGTTCTTC.

The rearrangement links TRBV7-6 to TRBJ2-7; D perhaps matches TRBD2 (6 bases). The V gene's germline CDR1 is SGHVS and CDR2 FNYEAQ. The CDR3 is 15 amino acids. Trimming cost V 5 bases and J 7 bases, with 21 bases left between them. CDR3: CASSTGTYTAEEQYF. The CDR3 nucleotides are TGTGCCAGCAGCACTGGGACTTATACAGCGGAGGAGCAGTACTTC.

A single count supports this clone. This rearrangement joins TRBV28 to TRBJ1-5; 12 bases line up with TRBD1. The CDR3 runs 19 residues. The V gene end was trimmed by 5 bases and the J gene end by 1 base; junction bases not matched to a gene: 12. Germline V gene sequence: CDR1 MDHEN, CDR2 SYDVKM. CDR3 nucleotide sequence: TGTGCCAGCAGTGGGCCGGGACAGGGGGCGACGGAAAGCAATCAGCCCCAGCATTTT. Its protein is CASSGPGQGATESNQPQHF.

The J gene is TRBJ2-1, the V gene TRBV3-1 (or the pseudogene TRBV3-2); TRBD2 agrees at 8 bases. Per germline, CDR1 LGHDT and CDR2 YNNKEL (reference sequence). CDR3 length: 15 residues. The V and J ends lost 3 bases and 5 bases, in that order; junction bases with no gene match: 6. The CDR3 loop reads CASSHATSGHNEQFF. DNA of the CDR3: TGTGCCAGCAGCCATGCTACTAGCGGACACAATGAGCAGTTCTTC.

V usage is TRBV19 and J usage is TRBJ2-7, with 11 bases fitting TRBD1. Trimming took 3 bases from V and 4 from J; bases not matched to a gene: 2. This CDR3 comprises 14 residues. CDR1 and CDR2 (germline): LNHDA, SQIVND (reference sequence). CDR3 coding DNA: TGTGCCAGTAGTATGGGGACAGGGGGTTACGAGCAGTACTTC. Amino acids: CASSMGTGGYEQYF.

The chain recombines TRBV5-6 with TRBJ1-4, with 7 nucleotides matching TRBD1. The V gene end was trimmed by 6 bases and the J gene end by 3 bases; junction bases not matched to a gene: 5. This CDR3 comprises 14 residues. Germline-derived CDR1 and CDR2 are SGHDT and YYEEEE. This CDR3 is CASINRGPNEKLFF. The DNA for the CDR3 is TGTGCCAGCATCAACAGGGGCCCTAATGAAAAACTGTTTTTT.

The rearrangement uses TRBV7-3 and TRBJ1-6, with D unresolved. The V and J ends lost 0 bases and 4 bases respectively, with 7 bases between them. The CDR3 length is 15 residues. Germline CDR1 and CDR2: SGHTA and FQGTGA. This CDR3 reads CASSLTTGYNSPLHF. CDR3 DNA: TGTGCCAGCAGCTTAACGACGGGATATAATTCACCCCTCCACTTT. Using reference TRBV7-3 and TRBJ1-6 for the parts outside the CDR3, the full variable domain is GAGVSQTPSNKVTEKGKYVELRCDPISGHTALYWYRQSLGQGPEFLIYFQGTGAADDSGLPNDRFFAVRPEGSVSTLKIQRTERGDSAVYLCASSLTTGYNSPLHFGNGTRLTVT.

As for this clone: The CDR3 does not end in the conserved phenylalanine or tryptophan, so this is likely a read error. No DNA is shown, since the ends of the CDR3 on it are uncertain; the CDR3 is the one TCRdb lists. The rearrangement links TRBV19 to TRBJ1-1. Germline values: CDR1 LNHDA, CDR2 SQIVND (reference sequence). Ends included, the CDR3 has 13 residues. The CDR3 loop reads CASSTLGSPRLEI.

This chain links TRBV7-2 with TRBJ2-7; D unresolved. The CDR3 has 12 residues. With 8 bases removed from V and 7 bases from J, the gap between germline ends came to 15 bases. From germline, CDR1 is SGHTA and CDR2 FQGNSA. CDR3 in amino acids: CASAYRVWEQYF. The CDR3 nucleotides read TGTGCCAGCGCCTATCGGGTCTGGGAGCAGTACTTC.

This chain links TRBV7-9 with TRBJ2-1; D is perhaps TRBD2 (7 bases). Germline V gene sequence: CDR1 SEHNR, CDR2 FQNEAQ (reference sequence). The CDR3 has 18 amino acids. Trimming stripped 1 base from V and 5 bases from J, with 21 bases between. CDR3 DNA: TGTGCCAGCAGCTTAGAAGGGGGAGGGGCAGGGCGGCACAATGAGCAGTTCTTC. Encoded protein: CASSLEGGGAGRHNEQFF.

This rearrangement joins TRBV28 to TRBJ1-4, with 7 positions matching TRBD1. The CDR3 length is 15 residues. CDR1 and CDR2 (germline): MDHEN, SYDVKM. J lost 7 bases, V lost 6 bases, and 11 bases had no gene match. The CDR3 sequence is CASSRLDRAAEKLFF. DNA of the CDR3: TGTGCCAGCAGCCGACTCGACAGGGCGGCTGAAAAACTGTTTTTT.

The rearrangement uses TRBV2 and TRBJ2-2, with D possibly matching TRBD1 (6 bases). Germline CDR1 reads SNHLY; CDR2 reads FYNNEI. CDR3 length: 17 residues. With 3 bases removed from V and 3 bases from J, the gap between germline ends came to 17 bases. CDR3 nucleotide sequence: TGTGCCAGCAGTGACACATCTCAGGGGAAGGACACCGGGGAGCTGTTTTTT. It translates to CASSDTSQGKDTGELFF.

This clone was detected once. The genes are TRBV21-1 and TRBJ2-7; TRBD2, the table's D call, lacks a check against the DNA. TRBV21-1 is classified as a pseudogene. This CDR3 contains 13 residues. This CDR3 is CASPGLAGHEQYF. DNA for the CDR3: TGTGCCAGCCCGGGACTAGCGGGCCACGAGCAGTACTTC.

The chain couples TRBV6-1 to TRBJ1-2, with D tentatively TRBD1 (5 bases). The CDR3 has 13 residues. Trimming stripped 1 base from V and 8 bases from J, with 11 bases between. Germline V gene lookup returns CDR1 MNHNS and CDR2 SASEGT. The CDR3 sequence: CASSEGRAWGYTF. In DNA form, the CDR3 reads TGTGCCAGCAGTGAAGGCAGGGCGTGGGGCTACACCTTC.

The gene calls are TRBV15 and TRBJ2-5; TRBD2 matches at 8 bases. The CDR3 has 16 residues. Germline CDR1 LNHNV, CDR2 YYDKDF (reference sequence). Losses at the gene ends were 2 bases for V and 8 bases for J; bases not matched to a gene: 13. In DNA form, the CDR3 reads TGTGCCACCAGCAGAACCTCCCTAAGCGGGGGAGGCACCCAGTACTTC. Amino acid sequence: CATSRTSLSGGGTQYF.

The rearrangement uses TRBV5-1 and TRBJ1-1; TRBD1 aligns across 8 bases. The germline CDR1 and CDR2 sequences are SGHRS and YFSETQ. V shed 0 bases and J 0 bases; nucleotides not matched to a gene: 10. The CDR3 is 18 residues long. The CDR3 sequence: CASSLAPRGHEMNTEAFF. Here the CDR3 DNA reads TGCGCCAGCAGCTTGGCCCCCAGGGGGCATGAGATGAACACTGAAGCTTTCTTT.

This chain uses TRBV7-2 with TRBJ2-4, with D perhaps TRBD2 (6 bases). The CDR3 totals 14 residues. Germline CDR1 and CDR2: SGHTA and FQGNSA. Deletions cut 5 bases from V and 8 bases from J, with 16 bases between. The CDR3 nucleotides read TGTGCCAGCAGCCCGTCCCACGGGAGTGACATTCAGTACTTC. Protein sequence: CASSPSHGSDIQYF.

This chain uses TRBV28 with TRBJ2-7; 9 bases fit TRBD1. Germline V gene data show CDR1 as MDHEN and CDR2 as SYDVKM. The CDR3 length is 16 residues. Germline trimming cut 3 bases from V and 4 bases from J; bases unmatched to any gene: 10. The CDR3 protein is CASSFLPWTGAYEQYF. The CDR3 DNA follows: TGTGCCAGCAGTTTTCTACCCTGGACAGGGGCATACGAGCAGTACTTC.

The genes are TRBV10-3 and TRBJ2-3, with a weak D call TRBD2 (6 bases). CDR1 and CDR2 (germline): ENHRY, SYGVKD. The CDR3 spans 15 residues. V gave up 4 bases and J gave up 5 bases, with 16 bases separating them. Here the CDR3 reads CAISVLGGAEDTQYF. The CDR3 coding sequence is TGTGCCATCAGTGTATTAGGAGGGGCGGAAGATACGCAGTATTTT.

This clone was counted a single time. The chain links TRBV5-1 to TRBJ1-1; 7 bases are shared with TRBD1. The CDR3 sequence is 14 residues long. The junction had 4 bases not matched to a gene; V was cut back by 4 bases and J by 1 base. Germline loops: CDR1 SGHRS, CDR2 YFSETQ. Here the CDR3 DNA reads TGCGCCAGCAGCACCGGGACAGCGAACACTGAAGCTTTCTTT. It is translated as CASSTGTANTEAFF. The full variable domain, with the rest looked up from reference TRBV5-1 and TRBJ1-1, is KAGVTQTPRYLIKTRGQQVTLSCSPISGHRSVSWYQQTPGQGLQFLFEYFSETQRNKGNFPGRFSGRQFSNSRSEMNVSTLELGDSALYLCASSTGTANTEAFFGQGTRLTVV.